One and the same sample provided the 22 T cell receptor beta chains below, sequenced in a study of beta chain features in type 1 diabetes. Whole-study findings and limits: Moderate yet significant TCRB CDR3 shortening was seen in Type 1 diabetes patients in all four CD4+ subsets.

Of the isolated RNA, all was reverse transcribed, and so the sequenced material was expressed TCRB transcripts. Data came from immunoSEQ multiplex PCR; TCRdb stores just in-frame clones and leaves some out. The sample holds about 160,000 clones, around 10% seen once. These receptors' targets are unknown. Sample: central memory CD4+ T cells from blood. The receptors derive from a man aged 30-40 years with type 1 diabetes.

This clone has only a few counts. The chain couples TRBV7-9 to TRBJ1-2; D gene ambiguous. The CDR3 consists of 13 residues. The V gene lost 5 bases and the J gene lost 8 bases, with 15 bases spanning the gap. Germline V gene sequence: CDR1 SEHNR, CDR2 FQNEAQ (reference sequence). The CDR3 sequence: CASSKEGLAGYTF. For the CDR3, the DNA is TGTGCCAGCAGCAAGGAGGGTTTGGCCGGCTACACCTTC.

There are a few counts of this clone. The rearrangement links TRBV4-1 to TRBJ2-1; D possibly corresponds to TRBD2 (6 bases). Germline assignment: CDR1 MGHRA and CDR2 YSYEKL. CDR3 size: 15 residues. V dropped 6 bases and J dropped 8 bases, with 20 bases sitting between them. In DNA, the CDR3 is TGCGCCAGCAGGCGGGACCTGGCTTGGGGTGATGAGCAGTTCTTC. As protein: CASRRDLAWGDEQFF.

The CDR3: CASSLRDRGHTEAFF. For the CDR3, the DNA is TGTGCCAGCAGCTTGAGGGACAGGGGGCACACTGAAGCTTTCTTT. The chain has TRBV7-9 and TRBJ1-1; 12 bases line up with TRBD1. The ends lost 3 bases at V and 3 bases at J; junction bases unmatched: 2. This CDR3 contains 15 residues. The germline CDR1 and CDR2 sequences are SEHNR and FQNEAQ (reference sequence).

Notes on this clone: Other DNA variants within this sample encode the same CDR3. This chain links TRBV7-2 with TRBJ2-7; no clear D gene. Per germline, CDR1 SGHTA and CDR2 FQGNSA. CDR3 length: 14 residues. V was shortened by 3 bases and J by 0 bases, with 9 bases between the two germline ends. CDR3 sequence (DNA): TGTGCCAGCAGCTTTTCGAGGAGCTCCTACGAGCAGTACTTC. Encoded protein: CASSFSRSSYEQYF. Full variable domain (remainder filled in from reference TRBV7-2 and TRBJ2-7): GAGVSQSPSNKVTEKGKDVELRCDPISGHTALYWYRQSLGQGLEFLIYFQGNSAPDKSGLPSDRFSAERTGGSVSTLTIQRTQQEDSAVYLCASSFSRSSYEQYFGPGTRLTVT.

In this sample, this clone turned up a few times. The chain links TRBV6-1 to TRBJ2-1; D possibly corresponds to TRBD1 (5 bases). Trimming took off 6 bases at V and 3 bases at J, with 9 bases between the two ends. CDR1 is MNHNS, CDR2 SASEGT, per germline. The CDR3 runs to 13 residues. The CDR3 region has the DNA TGTGCCAGCAGCCAGGGTAACTACAATGAGCAGTTCTTC. Translated: CASSQGNYNEQFF.

This clone has a handful of counts. The V gene is TRBV7-2, the J gene TRBJ1-5, with a tentative D call TRBD1 (5 bases). Trimming removed 5 bases at V and 1 base at J, with 12 bases between. The V gene's germline CDR1 is SGHTA and CDR2 FQGNSA. This CDR3 has 15 residues. The CDR3 spells CASSARAGSNQPQHF. CDR3 nucleotides: TGTGCCAGCAGCGCCAGGGCAGGAAGCAATCAGCCCCAGCATTTT.

The chain has TRBV5-4 and TRBJ2-6; TRBD1 is a possible D gene (5 bases). V dropped 5 bases and J dropped 0 bases, with 12 bases sitting between them. The CDR3 is 16 amino acids. Germline V CDR1 and CDR2: SGHNT, YYREEE (reference sequence). CDR3 loop: CASRGDRSSGANVLTF. In DNA form, the CDR3 reads TGTGCCAGCAGGGGTGACAGAAGCTCTGGGGCCAACGTCCTGACTTTC.

This clone was seen repeatedly, ten times or more. The chain recombines TRBV28 with TRBJ2-7, with TRBD1 matching over 7 bases. Germline CDR1 is MDHEN and CDR2 is SYDVKM. The length of the CDR3 is 15 residues. V was clipped by 6 bases and J by 3 bases; unmatched bases: 11. The CDR3 bases are TGTGCCAGCAGACAGCCTGACAGGGCGGTCTACGAGCAGTACTTC. Translating gives CASRQPDRAVYEQYF.

This clone was observed a few times. The V call is TRBV2, the J call TRBJ1-2, with TRBD1 matching over 8 bases. V trimming: 6 bases; J trimming: 7 bases; junction bases outside the gene matches: 7. Per germline, CDR1 SNHLY and CDR2 FYNNEI. The CDR3 is made up of 13 amino acids. The CDR3 nucleotides read TGTGCCAGCAGCCGCTCGACAGGGGTTGGCTACACCTTC. Translated, it gives CASSRSTGVGYTF.

The gene calls are TRBV19 and TRBJ2-7, with TRBD1 matching over 7 bases. The CDR3 consists of 14 residues. Germline V gives CDR1 LNHDA, CDR2 SQIVND (reference sequence). V dropped 9 bases and J dropped 1; count of bases not matched to a gene: 9. The CDR3 coding sequence is TGTGCCAGCCAAGGACAGGACGGTTCCTACGAGCAGTACTTC. This sequence encodes CASQGQDGSYEQYF.

This clone was seen many times. This chain joins TRBV19 and TRBJ2-5; 11 positions agree with TRBD1. The germline CDR1 and CDR2 sequences are LNHDA and SQIVND (reference sequence). J lost 0 bases, V lost 6 bases, and 6 bases had no gene match. The CDR3 runs to 16 residues. The CDR3 DNA follows: TGTGCCAGTAGGCAACCGGGACAGGGGGACCAAGAGACCCAGTACTTC. Translated: CASRQPGQGDQETQYF.

V and J are TRBV10-3 and TRBJ1-5; tentative D call: TRBD1 (5 bases). The CDR3 extends over 14 amino acids. The ends were cut back, 8 bases at V and 2 bases at J, with 13 bases in the middle. The germline gives CDR1 ENHRY, CDR2 SYGVKD. CDR3 coding DNA: TGTGCCATCGGACAACAAGGTGGCAATCAGCCCCAGCATTTT. It encodes CAIGQQGGNQPQHF.

This clone was seen only a few times. CDR3 coding DNA: TGTGCCACCAACTTAGCGGGAGGGGAAGAGACCCAGTACTTC. The encoded protein is CATNLAGGEETQYF. The chain has TRBV2 and TRBJ2-5, with TRBD2 matching over 11 bases. After removal of 10 bases from V and 3 bases from J, the junction contained 7 bases not matched to a gene. Germline V gene lookup returns CDR1 SNHLY and CDR2 FYNNEI. The CDR3 totals 14 residues.

Only a few counts were recorded for this clone. The chain is built from TRBV28 and TRBJ1-1; no clear D. Germline CDR1 reads MDHEN; CDR2 reads SYDVKM. The V gene lost 2 bases and the J gene lost 7 bases, with 11 bases spanning the gap. The CDR3 is 13 residues long. The CDR3 coding sequence is TGTGCCAGCAGTTTAGGAGGGCGAGATGAAGCTTTCTTT. Protein sequence: CASSLGGRDEAFF.

The chain employs TRBV18 and TRBJ2-7; 9 bases map to TRBD2. The trim removed 1 base at V and 3 bases at J, leaving 7 bases unmatched. Germline V CDR1 and CDR2: KGHSH, LQKENI. CDR3 length equals 16 residues. CDR3 amino acids: CASSPLVNSGSYEQYF. Written as DNA, the CDR3 is TGTGCCAGCTCACCACTAGTAAATAGCGGGAGCTACGAGCAGTACTTC. Complete variable domain (other parts from reference TRBV18 and TRBJ2-7): NAGVMQNPRHLVRRRGQEARLRCSPMKGHSHVYWYRQLPEEGLKFMVYLQKENIIDESGMPKERFSAEFPKEGPSILRIQQVVRGDSAAYFCASSPLVNSGSYEQYFGPGTRLTVT.

The J gene is TRBJ2-1, the V gene TRBV5-4; 16 nucleotides agree with TRBD2. Unmatched junction bases numbered 9, after V lost 4 bases and J lost 5 bases. CDR1 and CDR2 from the germline V gene are SGHNT and YYREEE (reference sequence). The CDR3 length is 18 residues. CDR3 region: CASSPGTSGRALHNEQFF. CDR3 nucleotides: TGTGCCAGCAGCCCCGGGACTAGCGGGAGGGCGTTACACAATGAGCAGTTCTTC.

The rearrangement links TRBV28 to TRBJ2-3; 8 bases fit TRBD2. V gave up 3 bases and J gave up 5 bases; unmatched junction bases: 4. There are 14 residues in the CDR3. The germline V gene has CDR1 MDHEN and CDR2 SYDVKM. The CDR3 loop reads CASSFGGRRDTQYF. CDR3 sequence (DNA): TGTGCCAGCAGTTTTGGCGGGAGGCGAGATACGCAGTATTTT.

This chain uses TRBV14 with TRBJ1-2; D is unresolved. Germline V gene data show CDR1 as SGHDN and CDR2 as FVKESK. The CDR3 has 13 amino acids. Trimming removed 1 base at V and 8 bases at J, with 11 bases between. The CDR3 region has the DNA TGTGCCAGCAGCCAAGTAGTCCAGAGGGGCTACACCTTC. This codes for CASSQVVQRGYTF.

This clone was recorded a few times. The rearrangement joins TRBV27 to TRBJ2-1; TRBD1 matches 7 bases. V shed 6 bases and J 3 bases; nucleotides not matched to a gene: 11. The CDR3 spans 16 residues. CDR1 is MNHEY and CDR2 is SMNVEV in the germline V gene (reference sequence). The CDR3: CASRQSTGKFYNEQFF. CDR3 DNA: TGTGCCAGCAGGCAGTCGACAGGGAAATTCTACAATGAGCAGTTCTTC.

The chain uses TRBV5-1 and TRBJ2-5; TRBD2 aligns across 8 bases. V shed 0 bases, J shed 4 bases, and the junction held 8 bases outside the gene matches. CDR1 is SGHRS, CDR2 YFSETQ, per germline. The length of the CDR3 is 16 residues. CDR3 region: CASSLGSAGGGETQYF. The CDR3 DNA is TGCGCCAGCAGCTTGGGTTCCGCGGGAGGTGGAGAGACCCAGTACTTC.

The J gene is TRBJ1-2, the V gene TRBV7-2; TRBD1 agrees at 7 bases. This CDR3 spans 14 amino acids. CDR1 and CDR2 from the germline V gene are SGHTA and FQGNSA. After removal of 2 bases from V and 2 bases from J, the junction contained 2 bases not matched to a gene. CDR3 coding DNA: TGTGCCAGCAGCTTAAAGACAGGGAACTATGGCTACACCTTC. Its protein product is CASSLKTGNYGYTF.

This clone has just a few counts. The chain carries TRBV28 and TRBJ1-1, with no clear D. Trimming left V 2 bases short and J 6 bases short, with 13 bases between. Germline loops: CDR1 MDHEN, CDR2 SYDVKM. The length of the CDR3 is 14 residues. CDR3 bases: TGTGCCAGCAGTTTACTCTCGACTGCTGCTGAAGCTTTCTTT. Translating it yields CASSLLSTAAEAFF. Full variable domain (remainder filled in from reference TRBV28 and TRBJ1-1): DVKVTQSSRYLVKRTGEKVFLECVQDMDHENMFWYRQDPGLGLRLIYFSYDVKMKEKGDIPEGYSVSREKKERFSLILESASTNQTSMYLCASSLLSTAAEAFFGQGTRLTVV.